The 13 T cell receptor beta chains below all came from one sample that was sequenced in a study of regulatory T cells in long-lasting Graves disease. Time point of the sample: newly diagnosed GD, antithyroid drugs for less than 3 months. The authors made the TCR library using RNA they extracted from PBMCs. The TCR beta library used iRepertoire HTBI primers with Arm-PCR amplification of CDR3. TCRdb fed the multiplex PCR reads into MiXCR, producing one record per CDR3 protein. The sample lists over 350,000 distinct CDR3 sequences; about 15% were seen once. The data also belong to a second study, concerning T cells in Graves' hyperthyroidism and ophthalmopathy.

Sequencing used peripheral blood mononuclear cells (PBMCs), obtained at new diagnosis, from a patient treated with antithyroid drugs. The receptors come from a woman in her thirties or forties with Graves disease.

This clonotype occurred many times. The chain has TRBV28 and TRBJ2-3, with 8 bases that match TRBD1. With V trimmed by 5 bases and J by 4 bases, 11 bases remained unmatched. Germline V gene sequence: CDR1 MDHEN, CDR2 SYDVKM. The CDR3 loop spans 16 amino acids. The CDR3 sequence: CASSELDRVSPDTQYF. DNA of the CDR3: TGTGCCAGCAGTGAATTGGACAGGGTTTCTCCAGATACGCAGTATTTT.

This clonotype was detected many times. V and J are TRBV6-5 and TRBJ2-7; TRBD2 matches 15 bases. J was trimmed by 3 bases and V by 2 bases; bases with no gene match: 14. CDR1 and CDR2 from the germline V gene are MNHEY and SVGAGI. The CDR3 is 20 residues long. Written as DNA, the CDR3 is TGTGCCAGCAGTTACCGCCCCTGGACTAGCGGGAGGGCCTTACGCTACGAGCAGTACTTC. This gives the protein CASSYRPWTSGRALRYEQYF.

The CDR3 here is CASSERGTSGGVYEQYF. The CDR3 region has the DNA TGTGCCAGCAGTGAAAGGGGGACTAGCGGGGGAGTCTACGAGCAGTACTTC. The V gene is TRBV2, the J gene TRBJ2-7; TRBD2 matches at 14 bases. Germline V gene sequence: CDR1 SNHLY, CDR2 FYNNEI. This CDR3 has 17 residues. With V trimmed by 2 bases and J by 3 bases, 6 bases remained unmatched.

This sequence joins TRBV5-1 and TRBJ2-5, with TRBD1 matching over 7 bases. The V segment lost 3 bases and the J segment 1 base; nucleotides outside the gene matches: 6. The germline CDR1 and CDR2 sequences are SGHRS and YFSETQ. The CDR3 totals 15 residues. CDR3 amino acids: CASSSYRGSQETQYF. Here the CDR3 DNA reads TGCGCCAGCAGCTCCTACAGGGGATCCCAAGAGACCCAGTACTTC. The variable domain in full, completed from reference TRBV5-1 and TRBJ2-5, reads KAGVTQTPRYLIKTRGQQVTLSCSPISGHRSVSWYQQTPGQGLQFLFEYFSETQRNKGNFPGRFSGRQFSNSRSEMNVSTLELGDSALYLCASSSYRGSQETQYFGPGTRLLVL.

This clonotype was recorded at least ten times. V usage is TRBV12-3 or TRBV12-4 and J usage is TRBJ1-5, with D perhaps TRBD1 (5 bases). The CDR3 totals 15 residues. Trimming took off 6 bases at V and 2 bases at J, with 14 bases between the two ends. CDR3 loop: CASSLGGSGNQPQHF. In DNA form, the CDR3 reads TGTGCCAGCAGCTTGGGGGGATCAGGCAATCAGCCCCAGCATTTT.

To note about this clonotype: A single base separates this from a much larger clone, so it may be a read error. The chain links TRBV19 to TRBJ1-4; 7 positions match TRBD1. The germline V gene encodes CDR1 LNHDA and CDR2 SQIVND (reference sequence). The J segment lost 6 bases and the V segment lost 4 bases, leaving 11 bases of the junction unmatched. The CDR3 extends over 16 amino acids. This CDR3 reads CASSTLPGTVDEKLFF. The CDR3 DNA follows: TGTGCCAGTAGTACGTTACCCGGGACAGTGGATGAAAAACTGTTTTTT.

The sample holds many counts of this clonotype. The chain employs TRBV28 and TRBJ2-7; D is perhaps TRBD1 (6 bases). Germline V gene sequence: CDR1 MDHEN, CDR2 SYDVKM. This CDR3 region has 17 residues. V dropped 3 bases and J dropped 2 bases, with 20 bases sitting between them. CDR3 protein: CASSLVGAGLPTYEQYF. The CDR3 DNA reads TGTGCCAGCAGTTTGGTGGGGGCCGGGTTGCCCACCTACGAGCAGTACTTC.

The chain combines TRBV7-9 with TRBJ2-3; the D gene could be TRBD1 or TRBD2 (7 bases each). This CDR3 is built from 15 residues. CDR1 and CDR2 from the germline V gene are SEHNR and FQNEAQ (reference sequence). Trimming took 6 bases from V and 2 from J, leaving 15 bases between them. CDR3: CASRQGTTYTDTQYF. The CDR3 DNA reads TGTGCCAGCAGACAGGGGACTACATACACAGATACGCAGTATTTT.

This clonotype was detected ten times or more. The chain employs TRBV2 and TRBJ2-5; no reliable D call. Trimming took off 5 bases at V and 9 bases at J, with 10 bases between the two ends. Per the germline V gene, CDR1 is SNHLY and CDR2 is FYNNEI. The CDR3 consists of 11 residues. DNA of the CDR3: TGTGCCAGCAGTACTGAGGTGTCCCAGTACTTC. Protein sequence: CASSTEVSQYF.

In this sample, this clonotype turned up a few times. The V and J genes are TRBV14 and TRBJ2-7; D perhaps matches TRBD1 (6 bases). Germline assignment: CDR1 SGHDN and CDR2 FVKESK. The CDR3 contains 16 residues. The V end lost 0 bases, the J end lost 3 bases, and 15 bases lay between the germline ends. The CDR3 region is CASSQDSGTSVYEQYF. CDR3 DNA: TGTGCCAGCAGCCAAGATTCCGGGACATCCGTCTACGAGCAGTACTTC.

This clonotype was seen only a few times. The chain employs TRBV6-2 or TRBV6-3 and TRBJ1-5, with 7 bases identical to TRBD1. The CDR3 extends over 15 amino acids. Trimming removed 5 bases from V and 5 bases from J; junction bases left unmatched: 9. The germline CDR1 and CDR2 sequences are MNHEY and SVGEGT. CDR3 in DNA: TGTGCCAGCAGTACAGACAGGGAGGGCGATCAGCCCCAGCATTTT. Protein sequence: CASSTDREGDQPQHF.

The chain couples TRBV19 to TRBJ1-3; 11 nucleotides agree with TRBD1. J gave up 2 bases and V 6 bases, and 3 bases lay outside the gene matches. Germline V gives CDR1 LNHDA, CDR2 SQIVND (reference sequence). The CDR3 consists of 15 residues. The CDR3 reads CASRPDRGPGNTIYF. The CDR3 DNA reads as TGTGCCAGTAGACCGGACAGGGGGCCTGGAAACACCATATATTTT. Supplemented by reference TRBV19 and TRBJ1-3, the full variable domain reads DGGITQSPKYLFRKEGQNVTLSCEQNLNHDAMYWYRQDPGQGLRLIYYSQIVNDFQKGDIAEGYSVSREKKESFPLTVTSAQKNPTAFYLCASRPDRGPGNTIYFGEGSWLTVV.

This clonotype was recorded at least ten times. The chain combines TRBV20-1 with TRBJ2-1; D uncertain. The CDR3 has 14 amino acids. Germline CDR1 and CDR2: DFQATT and SNEGSKA (reference sequence). V gave up 1 base and J gave up 9 bases, with 16 bases separating them. The CDR3 nucleotides are TGCAGTGCTAGAGTCCCGAGGAGCCTCCCTGAGCAGTTCTTC. It is translated as CSARVPRSLPEQFF.